The source of this T cell receptor (beta chain) is a study of T cells in Graves' hyperthyroidism and ophthalmopathy. Germline V gives CDR1 MNHEY, CDR2 SMNVEV (reference sequence). The trim removed 8 bases at V and 2 bases at J, leaving 8 bases unmatched. The CDR3 is made up of 14 amino acids. Amplified regions were TCR beta CDR3 sequences from RNA transcripts. During a first-round RT-PCR of the TCR CDR3, the HTBI primer set was used. TCRdb fed the multiplex PCR reads into MiXCR, producing one record per CDR3 protein. The data show roughly 380,000 distinct CDR3 sequences, with about 14% seen just once and approximately 11% held by the top ten. Patients counted as stable if ophthalmopathy did not develop within 18 months. Fresh peripheral blood, about 9.9 ml, yielded the PBMCs. Regarding the study as a whole: Most thyroid clonotypes expanded above 0.001 appeared in blood too.

This clonotype was detected many times. Its antigen is not identified. This sequence joins TRBV27 and TRBJ1-2, with TRBD1 matching over 7 bases. Sequences were obtained from blood. The sequence was collected from a woman aged 55-70 years with Graves' hyperthyroidism. The CDR3 region is CASSRQGLNYGYTF. The DNA of the CDR3 is TGTGCCAGCTCCAGACAGGGATTAAACTATGGCTACACCTTC.